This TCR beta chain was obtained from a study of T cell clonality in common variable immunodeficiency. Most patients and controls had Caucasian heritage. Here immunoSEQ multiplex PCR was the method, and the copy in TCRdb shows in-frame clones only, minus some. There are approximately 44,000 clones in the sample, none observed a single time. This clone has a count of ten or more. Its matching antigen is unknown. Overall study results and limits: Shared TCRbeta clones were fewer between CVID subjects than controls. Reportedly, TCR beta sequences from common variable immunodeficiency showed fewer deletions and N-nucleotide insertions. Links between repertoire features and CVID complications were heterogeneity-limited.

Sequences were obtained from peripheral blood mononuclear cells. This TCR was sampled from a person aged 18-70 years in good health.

The CDR3 region is CSVPTGTEAFF. Incomplete CDR3 DNA: TGCAGCGTACCGACAGGGACTGAA. The J gene is TRBJ1-1, the V gene TRBV29-1, with 7 bases that match TRBD1. Read sequence stops 3 residues before the CDR3 end, and the germline J gene provides the missing end. Germline V gene lookup returns CDR1 SQVTM and CDR2 ANQGSEA. J was trimmed by 5 bases and V by 6 bases; bases with no gene match: 3. This CDR3 is built from 11 residues.